The clone carrying this TCR beta chain was picked up a small number of times. This sample was included in a study of blood T cell repertoires in COVID-19. The wider study: There were acute and convalescent COVID-19 samples, and they came from the United States, Italy and Spain. PBMCs, B-cell-depleted T cells, or T cells were the source of the cDNA or gDNA that made up the material.

Germline trimming cut 6 bases from V and 3 bases from J; bases unmatched to any gene: 5. The CDR3 length is 14 residues. Germline V gene sequence: CDR1 KGHSH, CDR2 LQKENI. In the source study's methods: Amplified reference gene primers provided the basis for estimating nucleated cell counts. Repertoires were generated with immunoSEQ multiplex PCR, while TCRdb's copy carries only in-frame clones and drops some. V and J calls and clone size come straight from that table; D and trimming were deduced from the DNA. This sample has approximately 150,000 clones, with roughly 84% found just once. The clonotype comes from a human donor with acute or convalescent COVID-19. The donor label of this sample is uncertain. The sample was peripheral blood. The chain uses TRBV18 and TRBJ1-5, with TRBD1 matching 7 bases. CDR3 sequence (DNA): TGTGCCAGCTCCCGCGACAGGGACAATCAGCCCCAGCATTTT. Its translation is CASSRDRDNQPQHF.